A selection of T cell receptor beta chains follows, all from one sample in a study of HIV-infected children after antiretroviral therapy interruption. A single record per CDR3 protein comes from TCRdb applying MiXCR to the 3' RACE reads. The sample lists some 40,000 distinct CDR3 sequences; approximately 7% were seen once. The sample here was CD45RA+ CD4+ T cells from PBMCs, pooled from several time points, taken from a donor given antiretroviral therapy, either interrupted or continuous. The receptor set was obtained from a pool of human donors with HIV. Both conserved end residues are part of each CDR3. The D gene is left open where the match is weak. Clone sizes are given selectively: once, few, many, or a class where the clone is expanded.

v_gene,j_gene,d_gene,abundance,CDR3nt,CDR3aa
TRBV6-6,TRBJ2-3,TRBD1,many,TGTGCCAGCAGTTACTCGAGCTCCGGACAGGGTTCAGATACGCAGTATTTT,CASSYSSSGQGSDTQYF
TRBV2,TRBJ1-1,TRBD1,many,TGTGCCAGCTCTCGCGACAGGGGGAGCACAGAAGTCTTCTTT,CASSRDRGSTEVFF
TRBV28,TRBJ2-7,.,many,TGTGCCAGCATCCCTCGGACAGCATCCTACGAGCAGTACTTC,CASIPRTASYEQYF
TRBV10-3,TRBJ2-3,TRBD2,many,TGTGCCAGCAGACTAGCGGTGGGAGATACGCAGTATTTT,CASRLAVGDTQYF
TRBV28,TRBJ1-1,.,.,TGTGCCAGCAGCTCTGGTGGTACTGGGACTGAAGCTTTCTTT,CASSSGGTGTEAFF
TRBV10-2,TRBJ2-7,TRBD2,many,TGCGCCACCTGCGCGGGAGACTACGAGCAGTACTTC,CATCAGDYEQYF
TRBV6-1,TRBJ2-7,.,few,TGTGCCAGCACCCCCAGGGGAAGCTCCTACGAGCAGTACTTC,CASTPRGSSYEQYF
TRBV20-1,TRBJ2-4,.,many,TGCAGTGCTAGAGTGTACCCAGCCAAAAACATTCAGTACTTC,CSARVYPAKNIQYF
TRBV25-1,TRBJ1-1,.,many,TGTGCCAGCAGTGAACGGACGGGGAACACTGAAGCTTTCTTT,CASSERTGNTEAFF
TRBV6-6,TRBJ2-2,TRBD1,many,TGTGCCAGCAGAGTGAGGTTGGGACAGCCGAACACCGGGGAGCTGTTTTTT,CASRVRLGQPNTGELFF
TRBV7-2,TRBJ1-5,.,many,TGTGCCAGCAGCTTGAGCAATCAGCCCCAGCATTTT,CASSLSNQPQHF
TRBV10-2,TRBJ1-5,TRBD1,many,TGCGCCAGCATGACAGGGGAATATCAGCCCCAGCATTTT,CASMTGEYQPQHF